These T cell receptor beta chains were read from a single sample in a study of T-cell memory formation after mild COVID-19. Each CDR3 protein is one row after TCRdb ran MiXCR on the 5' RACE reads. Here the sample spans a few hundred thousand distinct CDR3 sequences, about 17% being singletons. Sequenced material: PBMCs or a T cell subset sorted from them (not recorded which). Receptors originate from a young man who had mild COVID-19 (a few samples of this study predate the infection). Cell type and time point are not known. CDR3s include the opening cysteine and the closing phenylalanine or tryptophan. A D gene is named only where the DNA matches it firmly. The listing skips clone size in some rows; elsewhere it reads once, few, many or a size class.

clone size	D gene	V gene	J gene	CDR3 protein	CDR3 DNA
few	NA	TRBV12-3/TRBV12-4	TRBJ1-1	CASSLAASGAGAFF	TGTGCCAGCAGTTTAGCGGCCTCCGGGGCTGGGGCTTTCTTT
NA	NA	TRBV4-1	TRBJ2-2	CASSQGSQRLELFF	TGCGCCAGCAGCCAAGGATCCCAGCGGTTGGAGCTGTTTTTT
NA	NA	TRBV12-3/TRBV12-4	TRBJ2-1	CASSKLGTARNEQFF	TGTGCCAGCAGTAAACTCGGGACCGCAAGGAATGAGCAGTTCTTC
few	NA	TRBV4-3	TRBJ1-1	CASSQGGPLNTEAFF	TGCGCCAGCAGCCAAGGCGGACCCCTGAACACTGAAGCTTTCTTT
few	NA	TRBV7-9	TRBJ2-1	CASGLEGGYYNEQFF	TGTGCCAGTGGATTAGAGGGCGGATACTACAATGAGCAGTTCTTC
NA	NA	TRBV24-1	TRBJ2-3	CATSDLWTDTQYF	TGTGCCACCAGTGATTTATGGACAGATACGCAGTATTTT
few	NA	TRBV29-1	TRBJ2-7	CSALGGVTYEQYF	TGCAGCGCCCTGGGGGGAGTAACCTACGAGCAGTACTTC
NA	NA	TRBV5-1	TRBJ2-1	CASSLVVSVNEQFF	TGCGCCAGCAGCTTGGTGGTTAGCGTAAATGAGCAGTTCTTC
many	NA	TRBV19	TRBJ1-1	CASSISSGTEAFF	TGTGCCAGTAGTATTAGCTCGGGGACCGAAGCTTTCTTT
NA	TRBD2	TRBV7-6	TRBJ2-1	CASSSSSGTRSPNEQFF	TGTGCCAGCAGCTCATCCTCAGGGACTAGGTCACCCAATGAGCAGTTCTTC
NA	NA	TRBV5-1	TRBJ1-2	CASFNGYYGYTF	TGCGCCAGCTTTAATGGGTACTATGGCTACACCTTC